What follows are 10 T cell receptor beta chains derived from one specimen sequenced in a study of blood T cell repertoires in COVID-19. Assay: immunoSEQ multiplex PCR; the TCRdb copy retains only in-frame clones and omits some. The table shows roughly 500,000 clones, with 70% to 90% occurring only once. Sequenced: PBMCs or T cells enriched from blood (not recorded which). Receptors were obtained from a woman aged 40 to 55 who had recovered from COVID-19.

The V gene is TRBV18, the J gene TRBJ2-7; 7 bases are shared with TRBD1. The CDR3 has 14 residues. The V segment lost 3 bases and the J segment 3 bases; nucleotides outside the gene matches: 5. CDR1 KGHSH and CDR2 LQKENI come from the germline V gene. CDR3: CASSPGQHFYEQYF. The CDR3 region has the DNA TGTGCCAGCTCACCGGGACAGCATTTCTACGAGCAGTACTTC.

The rearrangement joins TRBV4-1 to TRBJ2-1; 7 bases map to TRBD1. J was trimmed by 15 bases and V by 4 bases; bases with no gene match: 6. Germline CDR1 and CDR2: MGHRA and YSYEKL. The CDR3 covers 11 residues. The CDR3 here is CASSPTGDGFF. CDR3 sequence (DNA): TGCGCCAGCAGCCCCACAGGGGATGGGTTCTTC.

The J gene is TRBJ2-2, the V gene TRBV10-1, with a tentative D call TRBD2 (5 bases). Per the germline V gene, CDR1 is WNHNN and CDR2 is SYGVQD (reference sequence). This CDR3 contains 13 residues. Trimming shortened V by 4 bases and J by 7 bases, and 10 bases separated the two germline ends. The CDR3 sequence: CASSGPSHGELFF. The CDR3, as DNA: TGCGCCAGCAGTGGCCCTAGCCACGGGGAGCTGTTTTTT.

The rearrangement links TRBV4-3 to TRBJ1-2; 8 nucleotides line up with TRBD1. Germline-derived CDR1 and CDR2 are LGHNA and YSLEER. With V trimmed by 4 bases and J by 8 bases, 9 bases remained unmatched. The CDR3 spans 14 residues. CDR3 sequence: CASSPLGQGRGYTF. CDR3 bases: TGCGCCAGCAGCCCACTAGGACAGGGAAGGGGCTACACCTTC.

The chain carries TRBV10-3 and TRBJ1-6; 9 positions match TRBD1. CDR3 length equals 15 residues. V dropped 10 bases and J dropped 8; count of bases not matched to a gene: 12. The germline CDR1 and CDR2 sequences are ENHRY and SYGVKD. The CDR3 nucleotides are TGTGCCACAGGGGACAGGGCGAGGGGCGATTCACCCCTCCACTTT. Translation gives CATGDRARGDSPLHF.

DNA for the CDR3: TGTGCCACCAGGGATGGGACAAGTAGCACAGATACGCAGTATTTT. Translating it yields CATRDGTSSTDTQYF. The chain links TRBV24-1 to TRBJ2-3; D might be TRBD1 (6 bases). CDR3 size: 15 residues. V was shortened by 7 bases and J by 0 bases, with 13 bases between the two germline ends. Germline V gene lookup returns CDR1 KGHDR and CDR2 SFDVKD.

The chain employs TRBV11-2 and TRBJ2-1; D is ambiguous. CDR1 and CDR2 from the germline V gene are SGHAT and FQNNGV. This CDR3 is 13 amino acids long. Between the trimmed V and J ends, which lost 2 bases and 2 bases, there was a span of 4 bases. Here the CDR3 reads CASSLLAYNEQFF. DNA of the CDR3: TGTGCCAGCAGCTTACTAGCCTACAATGAGCAGTTCTTC.

V and J are TRBV18 and TRBJ1-1; D not resolved. The ends were cut back, 1 base at V and 7 bases at J, with 7 bases in the middle. Germline V gene sequence: CDR1 KGHSH, CDR2 LQKENI. This CDR3 spans 12 amino acids. CDR3 sequence reads: CASSPRLNEAFF. CDR3 bases: TGTGCCAGCTCACCACGTCTTAATGAAGCTTTCTTT.

The chain links TRBV10-1 to TRBJ1-1; possibly TRBD1 for D (6 bases). Germline CDR1 and CDR2: WNHNN and SYGVQD (reference sequence). Trimming took off 6 bases at V and 3 bases at J, with 11 bases between the two ends. CDR3 length: 13 amino acids. The CDR3 region is CASRTNRDTEAFF. The CDR3 DNA reads TGCGCCAGCAGGACGAACAGGGACACTGAAGCTTTCTTT.

This clone was observed a single time. The chain recombines TRBV28 with TRBJ2-7, with D tentatively TRBD2 (6 bases). This CDR3 region has 15 residues. Germline V gene lookup returns CDR1 MDHEN and CDR2 SYDVKM. V was clipped by 7 bases and J by 4 bases, with 20 bases between them. CDR3 sequence reads: CASNSIPGTGYEQYF. As DNA, the CDR3 is TGTGCCAGCAACAGCATCCCTGGGACTGGGTACGAGCAGTACTTC.